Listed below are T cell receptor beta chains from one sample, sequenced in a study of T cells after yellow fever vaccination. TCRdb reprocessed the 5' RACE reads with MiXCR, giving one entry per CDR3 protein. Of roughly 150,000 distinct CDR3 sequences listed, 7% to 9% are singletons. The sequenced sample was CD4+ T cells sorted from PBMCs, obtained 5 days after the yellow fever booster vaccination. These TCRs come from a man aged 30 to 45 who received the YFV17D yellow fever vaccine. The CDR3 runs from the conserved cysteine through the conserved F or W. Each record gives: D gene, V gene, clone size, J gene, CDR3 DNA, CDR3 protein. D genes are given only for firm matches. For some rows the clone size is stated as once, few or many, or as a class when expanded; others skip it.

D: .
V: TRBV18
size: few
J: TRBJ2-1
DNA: TGTGCCAGCTCACCAGGATCGGGGGCAGGGTCCTACAATGAGCAGTTCTTC
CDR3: CASSPGSGAGSYNEQFF

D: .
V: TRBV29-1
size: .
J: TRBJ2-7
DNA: TGCAGCGTTGGGGAGGGGGCGAGGGAGCAGTACTTC
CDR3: CSVGEGAREQYF

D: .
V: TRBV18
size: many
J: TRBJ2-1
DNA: TGTGCCAGCTCACTCGAGTATGGTGAGCAGTTCTTC
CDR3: CASSLEYGEQFF

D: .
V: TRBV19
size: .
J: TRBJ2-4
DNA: TGTGCCAGTAGTGCCTCGTTCGCCAAAAACATTCAGTACTTC
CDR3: CASSASFAKNIQYF

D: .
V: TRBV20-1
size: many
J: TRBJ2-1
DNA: TGCAGTGCTAGAGATCAATTTCGGGCAGGGAAAGTAAACAATGAGCAGTTCTTC
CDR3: CSARDQFRAGKVNNEQFF

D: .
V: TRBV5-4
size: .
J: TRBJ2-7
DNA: TGTGCCAGCAGCTCCGGGGCTAGCGTTTTTGGGGAGCAGTACTTC
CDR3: CASSSGASVFGEQYF

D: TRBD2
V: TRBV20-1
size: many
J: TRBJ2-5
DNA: TGCAGTGCTAGAGGAGGGGTAGCGGGAGATGAGACCCAGTACTTC
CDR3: CSARGGVAGDETQYF

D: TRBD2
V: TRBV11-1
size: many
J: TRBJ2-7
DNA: TGTGCCAGCAGCTTGGGTTTACTAGCGGGAGAATTGGCCTACGAGCAGTACTTC
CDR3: CASSLGLLAGELAYEQYF

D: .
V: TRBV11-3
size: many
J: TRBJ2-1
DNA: TGTGCCAGCAGCTTAGATAGGCGCAATGAGCAGTTCTTC
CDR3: CASSLDRRNEQFF

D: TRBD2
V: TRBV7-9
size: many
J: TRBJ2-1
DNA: TGTGCCAGCAGCTTGGTGGCGGGAGGGACTCACAATGAGCAGTTCTTC
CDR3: CASSLVAGGTHNEQFF